These 2 T cell receptor beta chains were all obtained from the same sample, sequenced in a study of blood T cell repertoires in COVID-19. This table comes from immunoSEQ multiplex PCR, and its TCRdb copy is limited to in-frame clones, with some not included. Of 180,000 or so clones in the sample, 80% to 90% are singletons; the top ten hold 9.5% to 12%. The sample consisted of peripheral blood. The receptor set was obtained from a woman in her thirties or forties with COVID-19, enrolled during active disease.

This chain links TRBV19 with TRBJ2-5; D is perhaps TRBD1 (7 bases). Germline V gene lookup returns CDR1 LNHDA and CDR2 SQIVND (reference sequence). The length of the CDR3 is 14 residues. V lost 5 bases to trimming and J lost 2 bases, with 12 bases between them. CDR3 coding DNA: TGTGCCAGTAGTTCGCGGGACAGACAAGAGACCCAGTACTTC. This translates into CASSSRDRQETQYF.

The chain combines TRBV4-2 with TRBJ2-1; D unresolved. This CDR3 has 16 amino acids. The V and J ends lost 0 bases and 6 bases respectively, with 15 bases between them. Germline values: CDR1 LGHNA, CDR2 YNFKEQ. As DNA, the CDR3 is TGTGCCAGCAGCCAAGAGGTCTCTAGGTCGGTCAATGAGCAGTTCTTC. It encodes CASSQEVSRSVNEQFF.